This TCR beta chain was sequenced for a study of blood T cells in healthy people across ages. The wider study: Capturing about one barcoded beta molecule per two T cells was achieved by template switching.

This clonotype was detected a few times. Sample-barcoded 5' priming and a J-beta primer mix drove a second PCR of roughly 7 to 11 cycles. Any given sample supplied a minimum of 2.5 million CDR3-containing paired-end reads. TCRdb ran MiXCR on the 5' RACE reads and lists one entry per CDR3 protein. The data contain some 1.4 million distinct CDR3 sequences, approximately 40% of them singletons. Per-sample yields of isolated PBMCs were at least 6 million. V lost 5 bases, J lost 5 bases, and 16 bases lay in between. This CDR3 spans 14 amino acids. Germline V gives CDR1 MNHEY, CDR2 SVGAGI. This clonotype originated in a woman aged 18-29 years in good health. The V and J genes are TRBV6-5 and TRBJ2-7, with no clear D. Sequencing input: blood. The CDR3 loop reads CASSPQSDIHEQYF. CDR3 DNA sequence: TGTGCCAGCAGTCCCCAATCAGACATACACGAGCAGTACTTC.